This is a list of T cell receptor beta chains from one sample in a study of T cell repertoires in cytomegalovirus infection. TCRdb passed the reads through MiXCR, listing each CDR3 protein once. This table holds about 300,000 distinct CDR3 sequences, 9.6% found once. Sequenced input: PBMCs. All receptors derive from a human donor in good health (CMV status not recorded). Some clones in this sample may be carry-over from other donors' samples. Each CDR3 is given with its conserved first and last residue. The D gene is left open where the match is weak. Where a row states a size, it is once, few, many or the class of an expanded clone; other rows omit it.

clone size: many
J gene: TRBJ2-1
V gene: TRBV24-1
D gene: .
CDR3 protein: CATSDPRTESNEQFF
CDR3 DNA: TGTGCCACCAGTGACCCTCGGACAGAATCCAATGAGCAGTTCTTC

clone size: many
J gene: TRBJ2-1
V gene: TRBV12-3/TRBV12-4
D gene: .
CDR3 protein: CASSQGGEQFF
CDR3 DNA: TGTGCCAGCTCCCAAGGGGGGGAGCAGTTCTTC

clone size: few
J gene: TRBJ2-4
V gene: TRBV2
D gene: .
CDR3 protein: CASSEALDRIVKNIQYF
CDR3 DNA: TGTGCCAGCAGTGAAGCGCTGGACCGGATAGTCAAAAACATTCAGTACTTC

clone size: many
J gene: TRBJ1-6
V gene: TRBV5-5
D gene: .
CDR3 protein: CASSLDWNSPLHF
CDR3 DNA: TGTGCCAGCAGCCTCGACTGGAATTCACCCCTCCACTTT

clone size: many
J gene: TRBJ1-1
V gene: TRBV7-3
D gene: .
CDR3 protein: CASSSRERTEAFF
CDR3 DNA: TGTGCCAGCAGCTCTAGGGAGAGGACTGAAGCTTTCTTT

clone size: .
J gene: TRBJ1-3
V gene: TRBV27
D gene: .
CDR3 protein: CASRDPGNTIYF
CDR3 DNA: TGTGCCAGCAGGGACCCTGGAAACACCATATATTTT

clone size: many
J gene: TRBJ2-4
V gene: TRBV11-2
D gene: TRBD1
CDR3 protein: CASSLRRGRERAKNIQYF
CDR3 DNA: TGTGCCAGCAGCTTACGCAGGGGGCGAGAGAGGGCCAAAAACATTCAGTACTTC

clone size: many
J gene: TRBJ2-3
V gene: TRBV7-2
D gene: TRBD2
CDR3 protein: CASSLEGRGSTDTQYF
CDR3 DNA: TGTGCCAGCAGCTTAGAGGGGAGGGGTAGCACAGATACGCAGTATTTT

clone size: many
J gene: TRBJ1-1
V gene: TRBV28
D gene: .
CDR3 protein: CASSSYPNMNTEAFF
CDR3 DNA: TGTGCCAGCAGTTCGTACCCTAACATGAACACTGAAGCTTTCTTT

clone size: .
J gene: TRBJ1-2
V gene: TRBV15
D gene: TRBD1
CDR3 protein: CATSRHRQGPKDGYTF
CDR3 DNA: TGTGCCACCAGCAGACATCGACAGGGGCCCAAAGACGGCTACACCTTC

clone size: .
J gene: TRBJ1-1
V gene: TRBV29-1
D gene: TRBD1
CDR3 protein: CSVEGDRGAEAFF
CDR3 DNA: TGCAGCGTTGAAGGCGACAGGGGGGCTGAAGCTTTCTTT

clone size: many
J gene: TRBJ1-5
V gene: TRBV7-9
D gene: .
CDR3 protein: CASSLSGDGNQPQHF
CDR3 DNA: TGTGCCAGCAGCTTATCAGGGGACGGCAATCAGCCCCAGCATTTT

clone size: few
J gene: TRBJ1-6
V gene: TRBV6-6
D gene: .
CDR3 protein: CASRAGRSSYNSPLHF
CDR3 DNA: TGTGCCAGCCGCGCGGGACGGAGCTCCTATAATTCACCCCTCCACTTT

clone size: many
J gene: TRBJ2-1
V gene: TRBV7-8
D gene: TRBD2
CDR3 protein: CASSLELAGNNEQFF
CDR3 DNA: TGTGCCAGCAGCTTAGAATTAGCGGGGAACAATGAGCAGTTCTTC

clone size: many
J gene: TRBJ2-3
V gene: TRBV12-3/TRBV12-4
D gene: TRBD1
CDR3 protein: CASSLAGGKADTQYF
CDR3 DNA: TGTGCCAGCAGTTTAGCAGGGGGCAAGGCAGATACGCAGTATTTT

clone size: .
J gene: TRBJ1-2
V gene: TRBV20-1
D gene: .
CDR3 protein: CSARDRGAFYGYTF
CDR3 DNA: TGCAGTGCTAGAGATCGGGGAGCTTTCTATGGCTACACCTTC

clone size: .
J gene: TRBJ2-5
V gene: TRBV20-1
D gene: .
CDR3 protein: CSAPILETQYF
CDR3 DNA: TGCAGTGCTCCTATCCTTGAGACCCAGTACTTC

clone size: few
J gene: TRBJ1-1
V gene: TRBV2
D gene: .
CDR3 protein: CASSRDIRANTEAFF
CDR3 DNA: TGTGCCAGCAGTCGGGACATTCGGGCGAACACTGAAGCTTTCTTT

clone size: .
J gene: TRBJ1-5
V gene: TRBV9
D gene: TRBD1
CDR3 protein: CASSVGTGGQPQHF
CDR3 DNA: TGTGCCAGCAGCGTAGGGACAGGGGGACAGCCCCAGCATTTT

clone size: many
J gene: TRBJ2-3
V gene: TRBV6-2/TRBV6-3
D gene: TRBD1
CDR3 protein: CASSGQGTADTQYF
CDR3 DNA: TGTGCCAGCAGCGGACAGGGGACGGCAGATACGCAGTATTTT

clone size: few
J gene: TRBJ1-4
V gene: TRBV27
D gene: .
CDR3 protein: CASSFRQPTNEKLFF
CDR3 DNA: TGTGCCAGCAGTTTCCGACAACCAACTAATGAAAAACTGTTTTTT

clone size: .
J gene: TRBJ1-2
V gene: TRBV28
D gene: .
CDR3 protein: CASSTQGGYGYTF
CDR3 DNA: TGTGCCAGCAGTACCCAGGGTGGCTATGGCTACACCTTC

clone size: many
J gene: TRBJ2-6
V gene: TRBV10-2
D gene: TRBD1
CDR3 protein: CASRDRGSGANVLTF
CDR3 DNA: TGCGCCAGCAGAGACAGGGGCTCTGGGGCCAACGTCCTGACTTTC

clone size: many
J gene: TRBJ2-1
V gene: TRBV28
D gene: TRBD1
CDR3 protein: CASSFVGTVQFF
CDR3 DNA: TGTGCCAGCAGTTTTGTCGGGACAGTGCAGTTCTTC

clone size: few
J gene: TRBJ1-6
V gene: TRBV18
D gene: .
CDR3 protein: CASSSQGYNSPLHF
CDR3 DNA: TGTGCCAGCTCATCTCAGGGTTACAATTCACCCCTCCACTTT

clone size: .
J gene: TRBJ2-3
V gene: TRBV29-1
D gene: .
CDR3 protein: CSVERQGRGADTQYF
CDR3 DNA: TGCAGCGTTGAGCGGCAGGGAAGGGGCGCAGATACGCAGTATTTT

clone size: few
J gene: TRBJ1-5
V gene: TRBV15
D gene: .
CDR3 protein: CATSTDRINQPQHF
CDR3 DNA: TGTGCCACCAGCACCGACAGAATAAATCAGCCCCAGCATTTT

clone size: many
J gene: TRBJ1-1
V gene: TRBV6-2/TRBV6-3
D gene: .
CDR3 protein: CASSLPPGTFTEAFF
CDR3 DNA: TGTGCCAGCAGCCTGCCCCCCGGGACATTCACTGAAGCTTTCTTT

clone size: .
J gene: TRBJ2-5
V gene: TRBV18
D gene: .
CDR3 protein: CASSPLGQSKETQYF
CDR3 DNA: TGTGCCAGCTCACCACTAGGACAGTCCAAAGAGACCCAGTACTTC

clone size: many
J gene: TRBJ1-6
V gene: TRBV29-1
D gene: TRBD1
CDR3 protein: CSAGQGSDSPLHF
CDR3 DNA: TGCAGCGCCGGACAGGGATCAGATTCACCCCTCCACTTT

clone size: .
J gene: TRBJ2-2
V gene: TRBV10-3
D gene: .
CDR3 protein: CAIGAGANTGELFF
CDR3 DNA: TGTGCCATTGGGGCCGGGGCGAACACCGGGGAGCTGTTTTTT

clone size: many
J gene: TRBJ2-2
V gene: TRBV6-2/TRBV6-3
D gene: TRBD2
CDR3 protein: CASKRAGLAVNTGELFF
CDR3 DNA: TGTGCCAGCAAACGCGCGGGACTAGCGGTTAACACCGGGGAGCTGTTTTTT

clone size: .
J gene: TRBJ2-1
V gene: TRBV29-1
D gene: .
CDR3 protein: CSVELYREQFF
CDR3 DNA: TGCAGCGTTGAATTGTACCGTGAGCAGTTCTTC

clone size: many
J gene: TRBJ2-2
V gene: TRBV3-1
D gene: .
CDR3 protein: CASSQRNHRDTGELFF
CDR3 DNA: TGTGCCAGCAGCCAGAGGAACCACAGGGACACCGGGGAGCTGTTTTTT

clone size: .
J gene: TRBJ1-5
V gene: TRBV2
D gene: TRBD1
CDR3 protein: CASSVDRGNQPQHF
CDR3 DNA: TGTGCCAGTTCAGTGGACAGGGGTAATCAGCCCCAGCATTTT

clone size: .
J gene: TRBJ2-1
V gene: TRBV6-5
D gene: TRBD2
CDR3 protein: CASSYLSGGARKQFF
CDR3 DNA: TGTGCCAGCAGTTACCTTAGCGGGGGGGCCAGGAAGCAGTTCTTC

clone size: many
J gene: TRBJ2-7
V gene: TRBV12-3/TRBV12-4
D gene: .
CDR3 protein: CASSQSYEQYF
CDR3 DNA: TGTGCCAGCAGCCAAAGCTACGAGCAGTACTTC

clone size: .
J gene: TRBJ1-2
V gene: TRBV20-1
D gene: .
CDR3 protein: CSASHQAFYGYTF
CDR3 DNA: TGCAGTGCTAGCCATCAGGCGTTCTATGGCTACACCTTC

clone size: many
J gene: TRBJ2-1
V gene: TRBV19
D gene: .
CDR3 protein: CASSWVGESYNEQFF
CDR3 DNA: TGTGCCAGTAGTTGGGTCGGCGAATCCTACAATGAGCAGTTCTTC

clone size: few
J gene: TRBJ1-2
V gene: TRBV20-1
D gene: .
CDR3 protein: CSAFSPDKGGYTF
CDR3 DNA: TGCAGTGCCTTCTCCCCGGACAAAGGTGGCTACACCTTC

clone size: few
J gene: TRBJ2-5
V gene: TRBV18
D gene: .
CDR3 protein: CASSRGGLKQETQYF
CDR3 DNA: TGTGCCAGCTCACGAGGAGGACTTAAACAAGAGACCCAGTACTTC

clone size: few
J gene: TRBJ2-4
V gene: TRBV27
D gene: .
CDR3 protein: CASSRGGWENIQYF
CDR3 DNA: TGTGCCAGCAGTCGAGGGGGATGGGAAAACATTCAGTACTTC

clone size: .
J gene: TRBJ2-1
V gene: TRBV29-1
D gene: .
CDR3 protein: CSVYPQGSQEDNEQFF
CDR3 DNA: TGCAGCGTTTACCCCCAGGGGAGTCAGGAGGACAATGAGCAGTTCTTC

clone size: many
J gene: TRBJ1-5
V gene: TRBV20-1
D gene: .
CDR3 protein: CSARPFGSNQPQHF
CDR3 DNA: TGCAGTGCTAGACCGTTTGGTAGCAATCAGCCCCAGCATTTT

clone size: .
J gene: TRBJ2-1
V gene: TRBV2
D gene: TRBD2
CDR3 protein: CASKWTSGGVIVF
CDR3 DNA: TGTGCCAGCAAGTGGACTAGCGGGGGGGTCATCGTCTTC